The 22 T cell receptor beta chains given below trace back to one sample, sequenced in a study of blood T cell repertoires in COVID-19. Clones were read by immunoSEQ multiplex PCR, and TCRdb kept only the in-frame ones, dropping some. The sample carries under 300,000 clones, 75% to 95% recorded once. The material sequenced was PBMCs or T cells enriched from blood (not recorded which). Receptors were obtained from a woman aged 18-30 years who had recovered from COVID-19.

V gene TRBV21-1 combines with J gene TRBJ1-6; the table's TRBD1 call for D was not verified on the DNA. TRBV21-1 is reported as a pseudogene. CDR3 length: 17 amino acids. The CDR3 sequence is CASSILGTGGAISPLHF. In DNA, the CDR3 is TGTGCCAGCAGTATCCTCGGGACAGGGGGCGCCATATCACCCCTCCACTTT.

The J gene is TRBJ2-7, the V gene TRBV11-3; 7 positions agree with TRBD1. The CDR3 length is 15 residues. The junction had 6 bases not matched to a gene; V was cut back by 1 base and J by 3 bases. Looked up from germline, CDR1 is SGHNT and CDR2 is YENEEA. The CDR3 reads CASSLGAGGGYEQYF. The CDR3 region has the DNA TGTGCCAGCAGCTTAGGGGCAGGGGGTGGCTACGAGCAGTACTTC.

The chain recombines TRBV7-2 with TRBJ2-1; 7 bases align to TRBD1. The CDR3 sequence is 13 residues long. Germline assignment: CDR1 SGHTA and CDR2 FQGNSA. Trimming took 4 bases from V and 4 from J; bases not matched to a gene: 1. In nucleotides, the CDR3 is TGTGCCAGCAGCTCACAGGGGTACAATGAGCAGTTCTTC. Translating it yields CASSSQGYNEQFF.

This clone was seen once. The V gene is TRBV19, the J gene TRBJ1-1, with D tentatively TRBD1 (5 bases). This CDR3 spans 13 amino acids. The germline CDR1 and CDR2 sequences are LNHDA and SQIVND (reference sequence). Deletions cut 9 bases from V and 1 base from J, with 12 bases between. In DNA, the CDR3 is TGTGCCAGCCTGAAGACAGAGAACACTGAAGCTTTCTTT. Protein: CASLKTENTEAFF.

The gene calls are TRBV5-8 and TRBJ2-7, with unresolved D. The CDR3 is 14 residues long. Germline CDR1 is SGHTS and CDR2 is YDEGEE. Trimming left V 0 bases short and J 2 bases short, with 9 bases between. Here the CDR3 DNA reads TGTGCCAGCAGCTTGGATGTGGCTCCCTACGAGCAGTACTTC. Amino acids: CASSLDVAPYEQYF.

The chain recombines TRBV2 with TRBJ2-7; 7 nucleotides align to TRBD1. Trimming removed 7 bases from V and 1 base from J; junction bases left unmatched: 7. CDR1 SNHLY and CDR2 FYNNEI come from the germline V gene. The CDR3 contains 14 residues. The CDR3 region is CASTGTVISYEQYF. For the CDR3, the DNA is TGTGCCAGCACCGGGACAGTGATTTCCTACGAGCAGTACTTC.

The V and J genes are TRBV10-3 and TRBJ1-6; D possibly corresponds to TRBD1 (5 bases). V lost 10 bases and J lost 7, with 14 bases in between. Germline lookup yields CDR1 ENHRY and CDR2 SYGVKD. CDR3 length: 13 amino acids. The CDR3 sequence is CATTPSGNSPLHF. CDR3 DNA: TGTGCCACAACCCCTTCAGGGAATTCACCCCTCCACTTT.

The CDR3 spells CASSAHRDRFFNQPQHF. The CDR3 DNA is TGCGCCAGCAGTGCCCACCGGGACAGGTTTTTCAATCAGCCCCAGCATTTT. The J gene is TRBJ1-5, the V gene TRBV10-1; 8 positions agree with TRBD1. Germline V gene lookup returns CDR1 WNHNN and CDR2 SYGVQD (reference sequence). The length of the CDR3 is 17 residues. V was clipped by 4 bases and J by 3 bases; unmatched bases: 11.

This chain joins TRBV7-2 and TRBJ2-2, with a weak D call TRBD1 (5 bases). CDR3 size: 15 residues. Trimming shortened V by 0 bases and J by 2 bases, and 7 bases separated the two germline ends. Per the germline V gene, CDR1 is SGHTA and CDR2 is FQGNSA. The CDR3 reads CASSLAGANTGELFF. The CDR3 DNA reads as TGTGCCAGCAGCTTAGCAGGGGCTAACACCGGGGAGCTGTTTTTT.

This clone was recorded once. V and J are TRBV28 and TRBJ1-6, with D hard to call. The CDR3 covers 12 residues. In germline, CDR1 is MDHEN, CDR2 SYDVKM. V lost 5 bases to trimming and J lost 11 bases, with 10 bases between them. CDR3 coding DNA: TGTGCCAGCAGTGCGTTGCGGGCACCCCTCCACTTT. Protein product: CASSALRAPLHF.

The chain recombines TRBV11-3 with TRBJ1-6; D gene ambiguous. V was clipped by 0 bases and J by 9 bases, with 6 bases between them. The CDR3 runs to 13 residues. Germline V gene sequence: CDR1 SGHNT, CDR2 YENEEA. CDR3 nucleotides: TGTGCCAGCAGCTTAGAGGCGGGTTCACCCCTCCACTTT. This encodes CASSLEAGSPLHF.

The rearrangement joins TRBV5-4 to TRBJ1-2, with 7 nucleotides matching TRBD1. The J segment lost 7 bases and the V segment lost 4 bases, leaving 4 bases of the junction unmatched. The CDR3 extends over 12 amino acids. Germline values: CDR1 SGHNT, CDR2 YYREEE (reference sequence). The CDR3 sequence is CASSPTGVGYTF. CDR3 DNA sequence: TGTGCCAGCAGCCCAACAGGGGTTGGCTACACCTTC.

The chain couples TRBV2 to TRBJ2-3; 10 nucleotides match TRBD2. There are 15 residues in the CDR3. Trimming cost V 10 bases and J 2 bases; bases outside gene matches: 9. Germline loops: CDR1 SNHLY, CDR2 FYNNEI. The CDR3 loop reads CATGMGLATTDTQYF. The CDR3, as DNA: TGTGCCACCGGGATGGGACTAGCGACCACAGATACGCAGTATTTT.

As DNA, the CDR3 is TGTGCCAGCAGCCTAGGGACAGGGGATCAGCCCCAGCATTTT. It is translated as CASSLGTGDQPQHF. The chain is built from TRBV5-4 and TRBJ1-5; 10 bases map to TRBD1. Per germline, CDR1 SGHNT and CDR2 YYREEE (reference sequence). Unmatched junction bases numbered 3, after V lost 4 bases and J lost 5 bases. This CDR3 has 14 amino acids.

V and J are TRBV9 and TRBJ2-7; 8 bases match TRBD1. This CDR3 is 14 amino acids long. The germline V gene has CDR1 SGDLS and CDR2 YYNGEE. After removal of 4 bases from V and 5 bases from J, the junction contained 8 bases not matched to a gene. The CDR3 DNA sequence: TGTGCCAGCAGCCCGGCCGGACAGGGCCACGAGCAGTACTTC. Its protein is CASSPAGQGHEQYF. The full variable domain, in which reference TRBV9 and TRBJ2-7 provide the parts outside the CDR3, is DSGVTQTPKHLITATGQRVTLRCSPRSGDLSVYWYQQSLDQGLQFLIQYYNGEERAKGNILERFSAQQFPDLHSELNLSSLELGDSALYFCASSPAGQGHEQYFGPGTRLTVT.

V is TRBV28 and J is TRBJ1-5; TRBD1 aligns across 7 bases. The CDR3 is 15 residues long. V lost 5 bases, J lost 6 bases, and 10 bases stayed unmatched. Germline V gene data show CDR1 as MDHEN and CDR2 as SYDVKM. CDR3 coding DNA: TGTGCCAGCAGTGCGACAGGGCTTCGAGGTCAGCCCCAGCATTTT. Its translation is CASSATGLRGQPQHF.

This chain joins TRBV7-8 and TRBJ1-6, with 7 bases lining up with TRBD1. The CDR3 loop spans 16 amino acids. Germline assignment: CDR1 SGHVS and CDR2 FQNEAQ. With V trimmed by 5 bases and J by 6 bases, 10 bases remained unmatched. This chain's CDR3 is CASSQGQAGGNSPLHF. CDR3 nucleotides: TGTGCCAGCAGCCAAGGACAGGCTGGGGGTAATTCACCCCTCCACTTT.

The chain has TRBV6-4 and TRBJ2-5, with 10 bases identical to TRBD1. This CDR3 spans 15 amino acids. V lost 5 bases, J lost 2 bases, and 5 bases stayed unmatched. Germline V CDR1 and CDR2: MRHNA, SNTAGT. The CDR3 DNA reads as TGTGCCAGCAGTCCGGGACAGGGGCCACAAGAGACCCAGTACTTC. It translates to CASSPGQGPQETQYF.

The chain combines TRBV19 with TRBJ2-7, with D possibly TRBD2 on 6 matching bases. V was cut by 6 bases and J by 5 bases, with 14 bases left in between. This CDR3 has 13 residues. The germline V gene has CDR1 LNHDA and CDR2 SQIVND (reference sequence). The CDR3 region is CASRSREKDEQYF. CDR3 coding DNA: TGTGCCAGTAGGTCCCGGGAGAAAGACGAGCAGTACTTC.

The chain has TRBV5-1 and TRBJ1-6; 8 nucleotides match TRBD1. With 4 bases clipped from V and 9 bases from J, the junction kept 6 bases outside the gene matches. Germline-derived CDR1 and CDR2 are SGHRS and YFSETQ. The CDR3 runs to 14 residues. The CDR3 is CASSHGQGGSPLHF. As DNA, the CDR3 is TGCGCCAGCAGCCACGGACAGGGAGGTTCACCCCTCCACTTT.

The rearrangement joins TRBV28 to TRBJ1-2; 8 bases line up with TRBD1. The CDR3 contains 16 residues. Looked up from germline, CDR1 is MDHEN and CDR2 is SYDVKM. J lost 6 bases, V lost 4 bases, and 13 bases had no gene match. CDR3 protein: CASSSPRGPHRNGYTF. The DNA for the CDR3 is TGTGCCAGCAGTTCACCCAGGGGGCCTCATAGGAATGGCTACACCTTC.

The genes are TRBV5-6 and TRBJ1-2, with D hard to call. CDR1 is SGHDT, CDR2 YYEEEE, per germline. CDR3 length: 12 amino acids. V lost 4 bases and J lost 3, with 7 bases in between. CDR3 sequence (DNA): TGTGCCAGCAGCCCCGGGGACTATGGCTACACCTTC. Its protein product is CASSPGDYGYTF.